The 19 T cell receptor beta chains below all came from one sample that was sequenced in a study of cytomegalovirus exposure and HLA in healthy donors. The PCR used 60 Vbeta and 13 Jbeta primers. Clones were read by immunoSEQ multiplex PCR, and TCRdb kept only the in-frame ones, dropping some. This table holds over 90,000 clones, 65% to 85% found once. Material: PBMCs. Source of these receptors: a man aged 40-50 years in good health and CMV-seropositive.

This clone has just one count. V is TRBV27 and J is TRBJ2-3, with no clear D. This CDR3 is 15 amino acids long. V lost 6 bases and J lost 2, with 15 bases in between. In germline, CDR1 is MNHEY, CDR2 SMNVEV (reference sequence). CDR3 bases: TGTGCCAGCAGCACCCGCCGGCGGTTCACAGATACGCAGTATTTT. Translation: CASSTRRRFTDTQYF.

This clone occurred once. The rearrangement uses TRBV11-2 and TRBJ2-5; TRBD1 matches 10 bases. The length of the CDR3 is 15 residues. Germline assignment: CDR1 SGHAT and CDR2 FQNNGV. V shed 5 bases, J shed 5 bases, and the junction held 8 bases outside the gene matches. The CDR3 DNA follows: TGTGCCAGCAGCCTCTCGACAGGGGGCGGGGAGACCCAGTACTTC. It codes for CASSLSTGGGETQYF.

This clone has more than one count but fewer than ten. The CDR3 region has the DNA TGTGCCAGCAGTCGACAGGGCTATGGCTACACCTTC. It codes for CASSRQGYGYTF. The rearrangement joins TRBV25-1 to TRBJ1-2; TRBD1 matches 7 bases. The germline CDR1 and CDR2 sequences are MGHDK and SYGVNS. Trimming at V came to 5 bases and at J to 4 bases, leaving 1 base not matched to a gene. CDR3 length: 12 residues.

CDR3 nucleotides: TGTGCCAGCAGCCAACTCCGGGTCGGGAACTATGGCTACACCTTC. Protein sequence: CASSQLRVGNYGYTF. The V call is TRBV6-6, the J call TRBJ1-2; D unclear. The CDR3 runs 15 residues. Trimming removed 6 bases from V and 2 bases from J, with 16 bases in between. CDR1 and CDR2 from the germline V gene are MNHNY and SVGAGI (reference sequence).

In its sample, this clone was seen once. The V call is TRBV9, the J call TRBJ1-5, with D possibly TRBD1 on 5 matching bases. With 4 bases removed from V and 7 bases from J, the gap between germline ends came to 18 bases. Looked up from germline, CDR1 is SGDLS and CDR2 is YYNGEE. The CDR3 runs to 15 residues. CDR3 nucleotides: TGTGCCAGCAGCACCCAGGGAGGGCAGATACAGCCCCAGCATTTT. This translates into CASSTQGGQIQPQHF.

CDR3 sequence: CASSLSQGRSTGELFF. CDR3 coding DNA: TGTGCCAGCAGTTTATCTCAGGGCCGTTCCACCGGGGAGCTGTTTTTT. The chain has TRBV27 and TRBJ2-2, with D possibly being TRBD1 (5 bases). The germline V gene has CDR1 MNHEY and CDR2 SMNVEV (reference sequence). The CDR3 loop spans 16 amino acids. Trimming pared 0 bases from V and 4 bases from J, leaving 12 bases between.

The chain links TRBV4-1 to TRBJ2-5; perhaps TRBD2 as D (7 bases). The CDR3 is 16 amino acids. CDR1 is MGHRA and CDR2 is YSYEKL in the germline V gene. The V end lost 0 bases, the J end lost 3 bases, and 14 bases lay between the germline ends. CDR3 DNA sequence: TGCGCCAGCAGCCAAGATGGGGCGGGGGCTGAAGAGACCCAGTACTTC. This gives the protein CASSQDGAGAEETQYF.

This chain links TRBV10-3 with TRBJ2-1, with TRBD2 matching 7 bases. The ends lost 2 bases at V and 7 bases at J; junction bases unmatched: 2. The germline V gene encodes CDR1 ENHRY and CDR2 SYGVKD. This CDR3 has 13 residues. CDR3 sequence (DNA): TGTGCCATCAGTGAGCCCGGGAGGAATGAGCAGTTCTTC. Its translation: CAISEPGRNEQFF.

As DNA, the CDR3 is TGTGCCAGCAGTCCCCGTGGGGGAGGTAGTCAGCCCCAGCATTTT. Translation gives CASSPRGGGSQPQHF. This chain connects TRBV27 to TRBJ1-5, with D perhaps matching TRBD1 (5 bases). The CDR3 sequence is 15 residues long. Between the trimmed V and J ends, which lost 5 bases and 6 bases, there was a span of 17 bases. CDR1 MNHEY and CDR2 SMNVEV come from the germline V gene (reference sequence).

The chain uses TRBV5-1 and TRBJ2-1; 10 nucleotides agree with TRBD1. V dropped 4 bases and J dropped 8; count of bases not matched to a gene: 12. The CDR3 length is 16 residues. Germline V CDR1 and CDR2: SGHRS, YFSETQ. The CDR3 region is CASSMTGTGEEDEQFF. For the CDR3, the DNA is TGCGCCAGCAGCATGACCGGGACAGGGGAGGAGGATGAGCAGTTCTTC. The complete variable domain, with remaining parts taken from reference TRBV5-1 and TRBJ2-1, reads KAGVTQTPRYLIKTRGQQVTLSCSPISGHRSVSWYQQTPGQGLQFLFEYFSETQRNKGNFPGRFSGRQFSNSRSEMNVSTLELGDSALYLCASSMTGTGEEDEQFFGPGTRLTVL.

The V and J genes are TRBV6-6 and TRBJ1-5; TRBD1 aligns across 10 bases. This CDR3 contains 14 residues. Germline CDR1 is MNHNY and CDR2 is SVGAGI (reference sequence). V was pared by 8 bases and J by 7 bases, with 8 bases of the junction left unmatched. CDR3 sequence reads: CASGPGQGYQPQHF. The CDR3 DNA sequence: TGTGCCAGCGGTCCGGGACAGGGGTACCAGCCCCAGCATTTT.

The chain employs TRBV27 and TRBJ2-7, with a possible D match to TRBD2 (5 bases). Per germline, CDR1 MNHEY and CDR2 SMNVEV (reference sequence). The CDR3 is 12 residues long. Trimming took 2 bases from V and 6 from J, leaving 8 bases between them. The CDR3 loop is CASSLGGPEQYF. The CDR3 nucleotides are TGTGCCAGCAGTTTAGGAGGTCCCGAGCAGTACTTC.

Concerning this clone itself: Germline is not matched at one junction end, which may reflect a read error. CDR3 nucleotide sequence: TGTGCCAGCTCACCACAGGGAATAGTTGAAGGGGATTTT. This sequence encodes CASSPQGIVEGDF. The chain joins TRBV18 to TRBJ2-3, with a weak D call TRBD1 (5 bases). Germline V gene sequence: CDR1 KGHSH, CDR2 LQKENI. CDR3 length equals 13 residues.

This chain links TRBV6-5 with TRBJ2-7; 7 bases agree with TRBD2. CDR1 and CDR2 (germline): MNHEY, SVGAGI. The length of the CDR3 is 15 residues. The trim removed 8 bases at V and 3 bases at J, leaving 13 bases unmatched. As DNA, the CDR3 is TGTGCCAGCCGGTTGACAGCTAGCGGCGACTACGAGCAGTACTTC. It encodes CASRLTASGDYEQYF.

The chain is built from TRBV21-1 and TRBJ1-4. TRBV21-1 is designated a pseudogene. The CDR3 consists of 18 residues. CDR3 in DNA: TGTGCCAGCAGCCTTGGGAGGGCTGGGGGTACATTTAATGAAAAACTGTTTTTT. It translates to CASSLGRAGGTFNEKLFF.

This chain links TRBV30 with TRBJ2-1; perhaps TRBD1 as D (5 bases). The CDR3 length is 12 residues. Germline CDR1 reads GTSNPN; CDR2 reads SVGIG (reference sequence). V was clipped by 4 bases and J by 1 base, with 5 bases between them. Here the CDR3 reads CAWTGSYNEQFF. The CDR3 DNA sequence: TGTGCCTGGACAGGGTCCTACAATGAGCAGTTCTTC.

This chain connects TRBV18 to TRBJ1-4, with a possible D match to TRBD1 (6 bases). The CDR3 extends over 15 amino acids. CDR1 is KGHSH and CDR2 is LQKENI in the germline V gene. V shed 2 bases and J shed 4 bases, with 11 bases lying between them. For the CDR3, the DNA is TGTGCCAGCTCACCAAATCTGGACAGTAATGAAAAACTGTTTTTT. It yields the protein CASSPNLDSNEKLFF.

The chain employs TRBV29-1 and TRBJ1-2; maybe TRBD1 (6 bases). The V and J ends lost 4 bases and 6 bases respectively, with 12 bases between them. Germline CDR1 reads SQVTM; CDR2 reads ANQGSEA. The CDR3 contains 12 residues. The CDR3 loop reads CSVAGQGNGYTF. The DNA of the CDR3 is TGCAGCGTTGCGGGACAAGGGAATGGCTACACCTTC. Looking up the rest from reference TRBV29-1 and TRBJ1-2 gives the full variable domain: SAVISQKPSRDICQRGTSLTIQCQVDSQVTMMFWYRQQPGQSLTLIATANQGSEATYESGFVIDKFPISRPNLTFSTLTVSNMSPEDSSIYLCSVAGQGNGYTFGSGTRLTVV.

The chain joins TRBV5-4 to TRBJ1-2; possible D gene TRBD1, 5 bases. The CDR3 runs to 14 residues. Trimming took 4 bases from V and 6 from J, leaving 16 bases between them. Germline CDR1 reads SGHNT; CDR2 reads YYREEE (reference sequence). The CDR3 DNA is TGTGCCAGCAGCGGCATGGGCCAAGGGGATGGCTACACCTTC. The encoded protein is CASSGMGQGDGYTF. The whole variable domain, remainder taken from reference TRBV5-4 and TRBJ1-2, is ETGVTQSPTHLIKTRGQQVTLRCSSQSGHNTVSWYQQALGQGPQFIFQYYREEENGRGNFPPRFSGLQFPNYSSELNVNALELDDSALYLCASSGMGQGDGYTFGSGTRLTVV.